This is a list of T cell receptor beta chains from one sample in a study of beta chain features in type 1 diabetes. Sequencing was performed with immunoSEQ multiplex PCR; in TCRdb, only in-frame clones are kept and a portion is missing. The top ten clones hold about 0.59% of a sample with about 180,000 clones, 10% to 15% of them seen once. Sequencing used central memory CD4+ T cells from blood. The receptors were sampled from a woman between 18 and 29 years old in good health. CDR3s include the opening cysteine and the closing phenylalanine or tryptophan. A D gene is named only where the DNA matches it firmly. Size values are once, few and many counts, or a class for expanded clones, and some rows have none.

>TRBV29-1|TRBD2|NA|13|TRBJ2-1
TGCAGCGTTGATGGGGCTAGCGGCAATGAGCAGTTCTTC
CSVDGASGNEQFF
>TRBV11-2|TRBD1|NA|15|TRBJ2-7
TGTGCCAGCAGCCCCGGGACAGGGGGGTACTACGAGCAGTACTTC
CASSPGTGGYYEQYF
>TRBV9|NA|NA|16|TRBJ1-1
TGTGCCAGCAGCCCGGGTTCGGGGGTCTCTTTGGCTGAAGCTTTCTTT
CASSPGSGVSLAEAFF
>TRBV23-1|NA|few|16|TRBJ1-3
TGCGCCAGCAGTCAGGCGTTTGGGCCTTATGGAAACACCATATATTTT
CASSQAFGPYGNTIYF
>TRBV5-1|TRBD1|few|15|TRBJ2-5
TGCGCCAGCAGCACCGGGACAGGGGGGCAAGAGACCCAGTACTTC
CASSTGTGGQETQYF
>TRBV5-1|NA|few|13|TRBJ1-1
TGCGCCAGCAGCGTACAGGGTTGGACTGAAGCTTTCTTT
CASSVQGWTEAFF
>TRBV7-2|TRBD2|few|16|TRBJ2-7
TGTGCCAGCAGCTCAAGCCTAGCGGGAGCAAAAAACGAGCAGTACTTC
CASSSSLAGAKNEQYF
>TRBV5-4|NA|NA|14|TRBJ1-4
TGTGCCAGCAGCTTAGGAGGGCTGAATGAAAAACTGTTTTTT
CASSLGGLNEKLFF
>TRBV5-5|TRBD2|few|15|TRBJ2-1
TGTGCCAGCAGCGTGGGACTAGCGGGAGCTGGTGAGCAGTTCTTC
CASSVGLAGAGEQFF
>TRBV4-3|TRBD1|few|19|TRBJ2-6
TGCGCCAGCAGCCAAGAGGTGGACAGGGGCCTTTTTGGGGCCAACGTCCTGACTTTC
CASSQEVDRGLFGANVLTF
>TRBV5-1|TRBD1|NA|16|TRBJ2-7
TGCGCCAGCAGCTTGGAAGGGACAGGGTTCTCCTACGAGCAGTACTTC
CASSLEGTGFSYEQYF
>TRBV30|NA|few|11|TRBJ2-5
TGTGCCTGGCGGGAATCGGAGACCCAGTACTTC
CAWRESETQYF
>TRBV2|NA|NA|14|TRBJ1-2
TGTGCCAGCAGTGACAGGGGAATTGACTATGGCTACACCTTC
CASSDRGIDYGYTF
>TRBV15|NA|NA|14|TRBJ2-7
TGTGCCACCAGCAGGCGAATTCCTTCCTACGAGCAGTACTTC
CATSRRIPSYEQYF
>TRBV2|TRBD2|few|17|TRBJ2-7
TGTGCCAGCGAATCGGGACTAGCGGGAGATCTCCAAAACGAGCAGTACTTC
CASESGLAGDLQNEQYF
>TRBV4-1|NA|NA|14|TRBJ1-2
TGCGCCAGCAGCCAAGTCCTACCGCTCAAGGGCTACACCTTC
CASSQVLPLKGYTF
>TRBV19|NA|few|12|TRBJ1-2
TGTGCCAGCTGGGACACGAACTATGGCTACACCTTC
CASWDTNYGYTF
>TRBV6-5|NA|NA|15|TRBJ1-2
TGTGCCAGCAGTTACTCCCTACAGGTGAACTATGGCTACACCTTC
CASSYSLQVNYGYTF
>TRBV6-6|TRBD2|few|14|TRBJ2-7
TGTGCCAGCAGTCCTAGCGGGAGGACCCACGAGCAGTACTTC
CASSPSGRTHEQYF
>TRBV9|TRBD1|NA|18|TRBJ2-2
TGTGCCAGCAGCTTTGTCCCGGGACAGGAATGGAAGGCCGGGGAGCTGTTTTTT
CASSFVPGQEWKAGELFF
>TRBV7-9|NA|NA|15|TRBJ2-3
TGTGCCAGCAGCCGCGGGACAGCCCGAGTTTATACGCAGTATTTT
CASSRGTARVYTQYF
>TRBV11-2|NA|NA|13|TRBJ2-7
TGTGCCAGCCGGACTGGGAGCTCCTACGAGCAGTACTTC
CASRTGSSYEQYF
>TRBV27|TRBD1|few|16|TRBJ2-2
TGTGCCAGCAGTTTATTTGGACAGGGCCATTCCGGGGAGCTGTTTTTT
CASSLFGQGHSGELFF
>TRBV6-6|NA|few|15|TRBJ2-4
TGTGCCATCAGTGAGGCAGGGCCCACGGGAAACATTCAGTACTTC
CAISEAGPTGNIQYF
>TRBV4-1|TRBD2|few|16|TRBJ2-4
TGCGCCAGCAGCCAAGATCGGGCTAGCGGCAAAAACATTCAGTACTTC
CASSQDRASGKNIQYF
>TRBV5-1|TRBD2|few|15|TRBJ2-7
TGCGCCAGCAAGGGGCTAGCGGGAGGCACCTACGAGCAGTACTTC
CASKGLAGGTYEQYF
>TRBV5-4|TRBD2|NA|16|TRBJ2-1
TGTGCCAGCAGCTTGGTACCTAGCGGGGGGTACAATGAGCAGTTCTTC
CASSLVPSGGYNEQFF
>TRBV5-1|NA|many|16|TRBJ2-2
TGCGCCAGCAGCTTGTTCGGCAACCCAAGAGGCGGGGAGCTGTTTTTT
CASSLFGNPRGGELFF
>TRBV7-9|NA|NA|14|TRBJ1-4
TGTGCCAGCAGGGGCGGGGCACTAGATGAAAAACTGTTTTTT
CASRGGALDEKLFF
>TRBV11-2|TRBD1|few|15|TRBJ2-7
TGTGCCAGCAGCTTATTCGTGACAGGGGACTACGAGCAGTACTTC
CASSLFVTGDYEQYF
>TRBV2|NA|NA|16|TRBJ1-1
TGTGCCAGCAGTGGGTTTACAGGGAGTCGGGACACTGAAGCTTTCTTT
CASSGFTGSRDTEAFF
>TRBV2|NA|many|14|TRBJ1-2
TGTGCCAGCAGTGGGACAGTAGTCGCCTATGGCTACACCTTC
CASSGTVVAYGYTF
>TRBV9|NA|NA|14|TRBJ2-7
TGTGCCAGCAGCTCGCGGACTGGGACCTACGAGCAGTACTTC
CASSSRTGTYEQYF
>TRBV7-9|TRBD1|NA|14|TRBJ2-5
TGTGCCAGCAGCTCAGGGACAGCCCAAGAGACCCAGTACTTC
CASSSGTAQETQYF
>TRBV14|NA|NA|15|TRBJ1-1
TGTGCCAGCAGCCAAAACAGGGTTAAGAACACTGAAGCTTTCTTT
CASSQNRVKNTEAFF
>TRBV27|NA|NA|14|TRBJ2-4
TGTGCCACCGGGCCACGGGGAGCCAAAAACATTCAGTACTTC
CATGPRGAKNIQYF
>TRBV2|TRBD1|many|14|TRBJ2-7
TGTGCCAGCAGTGAACTGGACAGGGGGGTCGAGCAGTACTTC
CASSELDRGVEQYF
>TRBV15|NA|NA|14|TRBJ2-1
TGTGCCACCGGCGGACAAGGAAGGTACAATGAGCAGTTCTTC
CATGGQGRYNEQFF
>TRBV18|TRBD2|few|17|TRBJ2-3
TGTGCCAGCTCACCACCGGTGGCTAGCGGGAGAAAAGATACGCAGTATTTT
CASSPPVASGRKDTQYF
>TRBV28|TRBD2|NA|14|TRBJ2-7
TGTGCCAGCAAGACGGGAGGTTCTTCCTACGAGCAGTACTTC
CASKTGGSSYEQYF
>TRBV9|TRBD1|NA|13|TRBJ1-2
TGTGCCAGCAGCGTAGTAGGGGGCCAGGAGAACACCTTC
CASSVVGGQENTF
>TRBV5-4|NA|NA|12|TRBJ2-5
TGTGCCAGCAGCTCCGTCCTAGAGACCCAGTACTTC
CASSSVLETQYF
>TRBV18|TRBD1|few|15|TRBJ2-1
TGTGCCAGCTCACCGGGACAGGGAGCCTACAATGAGCAGTTCTTC
CASSPGQGAYNEQFF
>TRBV30|NA|NA|13|TRBJ1-1
TGTGCCTGGAGTGTACGACAAGACACTGAAGCTTTCTTT
CAWSVRQDTEAFF
>TRBV7-2|NA|many|13|TRBJ2-5
TGTGCCAGCAGCAGGGACATCCAAGAGACCCAGTACTTC
CASSRDIQETQYF
>TRBV5-4|TRBD1|few|16|TRBJ2-1
TGTGCCAGCAGCTTGACGACAGGGGGGTCCTACAATGAGCAGTTCTTC
CASSLTTGGSYNEQFF
>TRBV29-1|TRBD1|NA|12|TRBJ2-4
TGCAGCGTGACCCGGGACAGAGGTCGACGGTACTTC
CSVTRDRGRRYF
>TRBV7-9|TRBD2|NA|15|TRBJ2-1
TGTGCCAGCAGCTTAGTAACTAGCGGTAGGAATGAGCAGTTCTTC
CASSLVTSGRNEQFF
>TRBV18|TRBD1|few|15|TRBJ1-5
TGTGCCAGCTCACCATCCGGACAGGGTGACCAGCCCCAGCATTTT
CASSPSGQGDQPQHF
>TRBV7-2|TRBD2|few|16|TRBJ2-1
TGTGCCAGCAGCATAAGTAGCGGGAGCTCCTACAATGAGCAGTTCTTC
CASSISSGSSYNEQFF
>TRBV7-2|TRBD2|NA|15|TRBJ2-1
TGTGCCAGCAGCTTAGGCGGGAGGGTCTACAATGAGCAGTTCTTC
CASSLGGRVYNEQFF